This T cell receptor (beta chain) was identified in a study of Ad26.COV2.S vaccination and SARS-CoV-2 variants. Study context: Into the muscle, Ad26.COV2.S was dosed once or twice, 56 days apart. Study-level findings and limits: Researchers cautioned that TCR breadth and depth analyses may have underestimated total T cell responses.

Sample treatment: roughly 20 received Ad26.COV2.S at low or high dose, single or two shots; several received placebo; per-sample allocation not given. Day 63 following the first vaccine or placebo injection was when the samples were taken. With respect to this clone: Its specificity is unknown.

The germline V gene has CDR1 SGHTA and CDR2 FQGNSA. The CDR3 runs 15 residues. Trimming stripped 6 bases from V and 1 base from J, with 13 bases between. This table comes from immunoSEQ multiplex PCR, and its TCRdb copy is limited to in-frame clones, with some not included. The sample has about 680,000 clones, 80% to 90% seen once. V is TRBV7-2 and J is TRBJ2-1; unclear D gene. This sample comprised peripheral blood, obtained in a trial of Ad26.COV2.S vaccine versus placebo. The clonotype was recovered from a person aged 18 to 59 who received the Ad26.COV2.S COVID-19 vaccine or a placebo. CDR3 in amino acids: CASRAPAASYNEQFF. In DNA, the CDR3 is TGTGCCAGCAGAGCCCCGGCAGCGTCCTACAATGAGCAGTTCTTC.